The 13 T cell receptor beta chains below all came from one sample that was sequenced in a study of T cell responses to AZD1222 COVID-19 vaccine. This table comes from immunoSEQ multiplex PCR, and its TCRdb copy is limited to in-frame clones, with some not included. The sample comprises 100,000 or so clones, more than 70% of which are singletons, and about 15% rests with the top ten. The source was peripheral blood, collected on day 0 of AZD1222 vaccination. These receptors were taken from an adult in good health.

CDR3 loop: CASSSEESLTNEQFF. The CDR3 DNA follows: TGTGCCAGCAGTTCTGAAGAATCCCTCACCAATGAGCAGTTCTTC. The chain joins TRBV6-2 or TRBV6-3 to TRBJ2-1; D not resolved. The CDR3 loop spans 15 amino acids. Germline CDR1 reads MNHEY; CDR2 reads SVGEGT. Between the trimmed V and J ends, which lost 4 bases and 6 bases, there was a span of 16 bases.

The chain links TRBV19 to TRBJ1-6, with D uncertain. V was trimmed by 5 bases and J by 10 bases, leaving 12 bases between them. The length of the CDR3 is 13 residues. CDR1 is LNHDA and CDR2 is SQIVND in the germline V gene (reference sequence). The CDR3 loop reads CASSDMLESPLHF. The DNA for the CDR3 is TGTGCCAGTAGTGACATGCTCGAATCACCCCTCCACTTT.

The rearrangement joins TRBV11-3 to TRBJ1-1; D uncertain. The V gene lost 7 bases and the J gene lost 5 bases, with 17 bases spanning the gap. Germline V gives CDR1 SGHNT, CDR2 YENEEA. This CDR3 spans 14 amino acids. CDR3 nucleotide sequence: TGTGCCAGCACCCCCAGTAGGCAGAGGACTGAAGCTTTCTTT. Its protein product is CASTPSRQRTEAFF.

The CDR3: CASSKLTSLDTQYF. The CDR3 bases are TGTGCCAGCAGCAAATTGACCTCTCTGGATACGCAGTATTTT. This sequence joins TRBV4-2 and TRBJ2-3; D call uncertain. Germline V CDR1 and CDR2: LGHNA, YNFKEQ. The CDR3 contains 14 residues. V dropped 5 bases and J dropped 6 bases, with 15 bases sitting between them.

The chain is built from TRBV6-2 or TRBV6-3 and TRBJ2-7, with a weak D call TRBD1 (5 bases). V lost 5 bases and J 3 bases, leaving 8 bases between the germline ends. The CDR3 runs 12 residues. Germline-derived CDR1 and CDR2 are MNHEY and SVGEGT. CDR3: CASSPQGYEQYF. The CDR3 DNA sequence: TGTGCCAGCAGTCCCCAGGGCTACGAGCAGTACTTC.

The CDR3 nucleotides are TGTGCCAGCAGTTTAGGGCAGTTCACAGATACGCAGTATTTT. It translates to CASSLGQFTDTQYF. This sequence joins TRBV28 and TRBJ2-3; D unresolved. V was shortened by 2 bases and J by 2 bases, with 8 bases between the two germline ends. The CDR3 runs to 14 residues. Germline CDR1 is MDHEN and CDR2 is SYDVKM.

This chain connects TRBV5-5 to TRBJ1-2; no clear D gene. CDR3 size: 13 residues. CDR1 is SGHKS and CDR2 is YYEKEE in the germline V gene (reference sequence). Trimming removed 6 bases at V and 4 bases at J, with 13 bases between. CDR3 protein: CASTREPSYGYTF. The CDR3 DNA follows: TGTGCCAGCACCCGAGAGCCGAGCTATGGCTACACCTTC.

The chain couples TRBV20-1 to TRBJ2-2; D possibly corresponds to TRBD1 (6 bases). Per germline, CDR1 DFQATT and CDR2 SNEGSKA (reference sequence). The germline V and J ends were trimmed by 5 bases and 2 bases, with 12 bases remaining between them. CDR3 size: 14 residues. This chain's CDR3 is CSAGGTRNTGELFF. DNA of the CDR3: TGCAGTGCTGGTGGGACACGAAACACCGGGGAGCTGTTTTTT.

V usage is TRBV24-1 and J usage is TRBJ1-2; tentative D call: TRBD1 (5 bases). Germline CDR1 reads KGHDR; CDR2 reads SFDVKD. CDR3 length: 13 residues. V was clipped by 4 bases and J by 5 bases, with 10 bases between them. The DNA of the CDR3 is TGTGCCACCAGTGACGGAGGGGTATATGGCTACACCTTC. Amino acids: CATSDGGVYGYTF.

This clone occurred once. J is TRBJ1-5 and V is TRBV19; a weak D match, TRBD1 (5 bases). V gave up 6 bases and J gave up 0 bases, with 15 bases separating them. Germline CDR1 LNHDA, CDR2 SQIVND (reference sequence). This CDR3 is built from 16 residues. CDR3 coding DNA: TGTGCCAGTAGCCAGCTTGGGACTTATAGCAATCAGCCCCAGCATTTT. This sequence encodes CASSQLGTYSNQPQHF. The full variable domain, completed using reference TRBV19 and TRBJ1-5, is DGGITQSPKYLFRKEGQNVTLSCEQNLNHDAMYWYRQDPGQGLRLIYYSQIVNDFQKGDIAEGYSVSREKKESFPLTVTSAQKNPTAFYLCASSQLGTYSNQPQHFGDGTRLSIL.

This chain connects TRBV18 to TRBJ1-5, with D possibly TRBD1 on 5 matching bases. The germline V gene has CDR1 KGHSH and CDR2 LQKENI. The CDR3 length is 15 residues. Deletions cut 1 base from V and 2 bases from J, with 9 bases between. Written as DNA, the CDR3 is TGTGCCAGCTCACCACTAGGGGACGGCAATCAGCCCCAGCATTTT. Protein product: CASSPLGDGNQPQHF.

V usage is TRBV2 and J usage is TRBJ2-2; tentatively, D is TRBD1 (6 bases). The CDR3 is 14 residues long. Germline loops: CDR1 SNHLY, CDR2 FYNNEI. V gave up 7 bases and J gave up 6 bases, with 15 bases separating them. The CDR3 coding sequence is TGTGCCAGCATCTGGGGGCAAGTATCCGGGGAGCTGTTTTTT. Translated: CASIWGQVSGELFF.

The J gene is TRBJ1-1, the V gene TRBV28, with TRBD1 matching 7 bases. Germline CDR1 is MDHEN and CDR2 is SYDVKM. The V and J ends lost 9 bases and 10 bases, in that order; junction bases with no gene match: 17. The CDR3 sequence is 14 residues long. The CDR3 DNA is TGTGCCAGGGCTCTACAGGGGCATCTTGGGGGAGCTTTCTTT. As protein: CARALQGHLGGAFF.